This T cell receptor (beta chain) was found in a study of shared clonotypes between healthy human individuals. The study's findings and limits: Researchers sampled blood only, noting tissue repertoires likely differ.

Every immunoSEQ plate was one replicate of a subset's evenly spread DNA. The repertoire was sequenced with immunoSEQ multiplex PCR; TCRdb's copy has only in-frame clones and lacks some. The sample contains more than 850,000 clones, 70% to 80% of which appear only once. Note on this clone: Its cognate antigen is unknown.

The clonotype originates from a man aged 18 to 29 in good health. Some clones in this sample may be carry-over from other donors' samples. The sequenced material came from memory CD4+ T cells from PBMCs. Subset meaning: CD45RA-negative fraction.

CDR3 sequence reads: CASKGQGEAWNTEAFF. The CDR3 DNA follows: TGTGCCAGCAAAGGACAGGGTGAGGCATGGAACACTGAAGCTTTCTTT. This sequence joins TRBV2 and TRBJ1-1; 8 nucleotides match TRBD1. The CDR3 sequence is 16 residues long. CDR1 SNHLY and CDR2 FYNNEI come from the germline V gene. The junction had 11 bases not matched to a gene; V was cut back by 7 bases and J by 1 base.